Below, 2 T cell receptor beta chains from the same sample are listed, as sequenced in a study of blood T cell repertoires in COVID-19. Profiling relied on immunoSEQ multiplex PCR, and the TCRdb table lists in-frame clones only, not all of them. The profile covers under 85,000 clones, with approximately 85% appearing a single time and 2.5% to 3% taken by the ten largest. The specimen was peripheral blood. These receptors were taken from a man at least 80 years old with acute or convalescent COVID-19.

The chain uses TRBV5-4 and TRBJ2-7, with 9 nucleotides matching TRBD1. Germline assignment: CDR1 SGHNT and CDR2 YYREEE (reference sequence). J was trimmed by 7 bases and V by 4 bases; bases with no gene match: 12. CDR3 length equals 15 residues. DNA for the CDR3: TGTGCCAGCAGCACCCGACAGGGGGGGCGTTGGGAGCAGTACTTC. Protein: CASSTRQGGRWEQYF.

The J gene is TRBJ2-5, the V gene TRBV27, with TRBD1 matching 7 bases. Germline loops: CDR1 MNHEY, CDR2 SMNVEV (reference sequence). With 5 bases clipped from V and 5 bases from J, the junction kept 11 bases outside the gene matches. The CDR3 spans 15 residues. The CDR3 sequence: CASSPIPQGVETQYF. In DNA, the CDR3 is TGTGCCAGCAGTCCTATACCTCAGGGGGTGGAGACCCAGTACTTC.